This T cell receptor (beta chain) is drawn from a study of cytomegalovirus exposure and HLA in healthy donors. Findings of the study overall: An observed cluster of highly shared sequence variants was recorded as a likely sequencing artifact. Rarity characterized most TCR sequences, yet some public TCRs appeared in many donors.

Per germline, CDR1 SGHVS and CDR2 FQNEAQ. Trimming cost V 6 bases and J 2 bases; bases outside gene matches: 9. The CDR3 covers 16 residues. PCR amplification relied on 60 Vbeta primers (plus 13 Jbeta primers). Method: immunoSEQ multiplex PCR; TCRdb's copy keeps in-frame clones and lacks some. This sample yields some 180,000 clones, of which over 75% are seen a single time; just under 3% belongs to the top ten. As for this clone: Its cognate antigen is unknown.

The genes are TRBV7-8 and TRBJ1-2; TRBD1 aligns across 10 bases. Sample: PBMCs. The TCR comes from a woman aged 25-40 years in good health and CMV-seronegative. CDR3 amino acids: CASSRGQGVTNYGYTF. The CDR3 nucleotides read TGTGCCAGCAGTCGCGGACAGGGGGTGACAAACTATGGCTACACCTTC.